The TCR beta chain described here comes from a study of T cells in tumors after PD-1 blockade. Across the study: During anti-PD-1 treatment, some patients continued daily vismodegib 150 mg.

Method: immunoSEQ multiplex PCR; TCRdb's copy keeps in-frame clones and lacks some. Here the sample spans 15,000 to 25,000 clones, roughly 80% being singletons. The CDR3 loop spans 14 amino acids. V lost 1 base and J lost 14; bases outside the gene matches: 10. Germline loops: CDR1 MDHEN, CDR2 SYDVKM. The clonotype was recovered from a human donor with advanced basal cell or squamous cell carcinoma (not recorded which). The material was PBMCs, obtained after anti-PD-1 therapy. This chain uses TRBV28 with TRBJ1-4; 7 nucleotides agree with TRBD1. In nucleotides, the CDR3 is TGTGCCAGCAGTTTATTGGGTCGGGACAGTAAGCTGTTTTTT. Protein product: CASSLLGRDSKLFF. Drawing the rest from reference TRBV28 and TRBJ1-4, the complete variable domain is DVKVTQSSRYLVKRTGEKVFLECVQDMDHENMFWYRQDPGLGLRLIYFSYDVKMKEKGDIPEGYSVSREKKERFSLILESASTNQTSMYLCASSLLGRDSKLFFGSGTQLSVL.